Following are 26 T cell receptor beta chains from one sample sequenced in a study of CD8 T cells in ankylosing spondylitis. TCRdb reanalysed the 5' RACE reads using MiXCR and keeps one entry per CDR3 protein. The data hold over 110,000 distinct CDR3 sequences, with roughly 8% observed a single time. Sequencing input: synovial fluid, either unsorted or a sorted T cell fraction (not recorded which). The receptors originated from a male donor with ankylosing spondylitis.

This clonotype was recorded a few times. V and J are TRBV12-3 or TRBV12-4 and TRBJ2-2; D may match TRBD1 or TRBD2 (5 bases each). This CDR3 is 15 amino acids long. Trimming took off 8 bases at V and 4 bases at J, with 17 bases between the two ends. DNA for the CDR3: TGTGCCAGCGGGACGAGAGGGCCGGGCACCGGGGAGCTGTTTTTT. This sequence encodes CASGTRGPGTGELFF.

This clonotype was observed at least ten times. The chain uses TRBV28 and TRBJ2-3; possibly TRBD2 for D (6 bases). The germline gives CDR1 MDHEN, CDR2 SYDVKM. The CDR3 length is 14 residues. Trimming shortened V by 5 bases and J by 5 bases, and 14 bases separated the two germline ends. The CDR3 nucleotides read TGTGCCAGCAGTCCCACCGGGCGGGGAGATACGCAGTATTTT. It codes for CASSPTGRGDTQYF.

The chain has TRBV20-1 and TRBJ2-5; 11 nucleotides agree with TRBD2. From germline, CDR1 is DFQATT and CDR2 SNEGSKA (reference sequence). The junction had 4 bases not matched to a gene; V was cut back by 3 bases and J by 1 base. This CDR3 comprises 15 residues. The CDR3 loop reads CSASPTSGAQETQYF. In nucleotides, the CDR3 is TGCAGTGCTAGCCCGACTAGCGGGGCCCAAGAGACCCAGTACTTC.

This clonotype occurred a few times. The chain recombines TRBV4-1 with TRBJ2-3; 9 nucleotides match TRBD2. V lost 0 bases and J lost 0; bases outside the gene matches: 4. The CDR3 runs to 17 residues. Germline loops: CDR1 MGHRA, CDR2 YSYEKL. The CDR3 here is CASSQDGLAQSTDTQYF. The DNA of the CDR3 is TGCGCCAGCAGCCAAGATGGACTAGCGCAGAGCACAGATACGCAGTATTTT.

The sample holds a few counts of this clonotype. V gene TRBV6-1 combines with J gene TRBJ2-1; TRBD2 matches 11 bases. The ends lost 6 bases at V and 0 bases at J; junction bases unmatched: 4. CDR1 is MNHNS and CDR2 is SASEGT in the germline V gene. The CDR3 length is 16 residues. As DNA, the CDR3 is TGTGCCAGCAGGCGTACTAGCGGGAGCTCCTACAATGAGCAGTTCTTC. Translated: CASRRTSGSSYNEQFF.

This clonotype was counted ten times or more. The chain employs TRBV9 and TRBJ2-1; 9 positions match TRBD2. Germline V gene lookup returns CDR1 SGDLS and CDR2 YYNGEE. The CDR3 sequence is 17 residues long. Unmatched junction bases numbered 10, after V lost 4 bases and J lost 2 bases. CDR3 coding DNA: TGTGCCAGCAGCCCAATTAGGTCTAGCGGGACCTACAATGAGCAGTTCTTC. Protein sequence: CASSPIRSSGTYNEQFF.

This clonotype was recorded a few times. The gene calls are TRBV6-5 and TRBJ2-1; TRBD2 matches at 11 bases. The junction had 0 bases not matched to a gene; V was cut back by 2 bases and J by 3 bases. This CDR3 is built from 15 residues. Per the germline V gene, CDR1 is MNHEY and CDR2 is SVGAGI. CDR3 sequence reads: CASSYTSGSYNEQFF. The CDR3 DNA sequence: TGTGCCAGCAGTTACACTAGCGGGAGCTACAATGAGCAGTTCTTC.

This clonotype appeared many times. The chain employs TRBV5-1 and TRBJ2-1; the D gene is possibly TRBD2 (5 bases). CDR3 length equals 14 residues. The germline CDR1 and CDR2 sequences are SGHRS and YFSETQ. Between the trimmed V and J ends, which lost 4 bases and 2 bases, there was a span of 10 bases. The CDR3 loop reads CASSEEVAYNEQFF. The CDR3 region has the DNA TGCGCCAGCAGCGAGGAGGTGGCCTACAATGAGCAGTTCTTC.

This clonotype has a count of ten or more. J is TRBJ2-3 and V is TRBV5-1; maybe TRBD1 (6 bases). The V gene's germline CDR1 is SGHRS and CDR2 YFSETQ. The CDR3 runs to 14 residues. The V gene lost 1 base and the J gene lost 5 bases, with 11 bases spanning the gap. The CDR3 spells CASSLTGHVDTQYF. The DNA for the CDR3 is TGCGCCAGCAGCTTGACAGGGCACGTAGATACGCAGTATTTT.

This clonotype turned up a few times. The chain joins TRBV30 to TRBJ2-1, with a tentative D call TRBD2 (6 bases). The CDR3 length is 15 residues. Germline CDR1 is GTSNPN and CDR2 is SVGIG (reference sequence). The V end was cut by 2 bases, the J end by 0 bases, with 11 bases between. The CDR3: CAWSHRGSSYNEQFF. For the CDR3, the DNA is TGTGCCTGGAGTCATCGGGGGAGCTCCTACAATGAGCAGTTCTTC.

Regarding this clonotype: A much larger clonotype is one base distant, so this may be a read error. The chain recombines TRBV5-1 with TRBJ2-7, with D tentatively TRBD1 or TRBD2 (5 bases each). The germline V gene has CDR1 SGHRS and CDR2 YFSETQ. There are 14 residues in the CDR3. The CDR3, as DNA: TGCGCCAGCAGCCTCCGGGACGGGACCTACAAGCAGTACTTC. It specifies CASSLRDGTYKQYF.

In its sample, this clonotype was seen many times. This chain uses TRBV20-1 with TRBJ1-2; D is unclear. This CDR3 is built from 11 residues. In germline, CDR1 is DFQATT, CDR2 SNEGSKA (reference sequence). Trimming removed 3 bases at V and 7 bases at J, with 9 bases between. The CDR3 nucleotides are TGCAGTGCTAGTGTTCGTGGTGGCTACACCTTC. Translating it yields CSASVRGGYTF.

This clonotype was seen at least ten times. V and J are TRBV20-1 and TRBJ1-2; tentatively, D is TRBD1 (5 bases). V lost 3 bases to trimming and J lost 2 bases, with 7 bases between them. The CDR3 is 12 amino acids. CDR1 is DFQATT and CDR2 is SNEGSKA in the germline V gene (reference sequence). The CDR3 coding sequence is TGCAGTGCTAGGGGGGGGAACTATGGCTACACCTTC. It yields the protein CSARGGNYGYTF.

This clonotype was counted at least ten times. This chain connects TRBV4-3 to TRBJ2-1; TRBD2 agrees at 11 bases. CDR1 and CDR2 (germline): LGHNA, YSLEER. The length of the CDR3 is 17 residues. With V trimmed by 2 bases and J by 6 bases, 9 bases remained unmatched. The CDR3, as DNA: TGCGCCAGCAGCCAAAAGGGGACTAGCGGAGACTTCAATGAGCAGTTCTTC. Residues: CASSQKGTSGDFNEQFF.

The chain joins TRBV10-3 to TRBJ1-1, with 9 bases aligning to TRBD1. Germline V gene data show CDR1 as ENHRY and CDR2 as SYGVKD. The CDR3 totals 13 residues. The junction had 6 bases not matched to a gene; V was cut back by 7 bases and J by 6 bases. CDR3 DNA sequence: TGTGCCATCAACGGGGACAGGGTATCTGAAGCTTTCTTT. Translated, it gives CAINGDRVSEAFF.

This clonotype came up many times. The V and J genes are TRBV10-3 and TRBJ2-5, with 8 nucleotides matching TRBD2. CDR3 length: 15 residues. The V gene end was trimmed by 5 bases and the J gene end by 4 bases; junction bases not matched to a gene: 9. The germline V gene has CDR1 ENHRY and CDR2 SYGVKD. The CDR3 region is CAISTTSEEGETQYF. The DNA for the CDR3 is TGTGCCATCAGTACGACTAGCGAGGAGGGAGAGACCCAGTACTTC.

This clonotype was seen repeatedly, ten times or more. V gene TRBV10-3 combines with J gene TRBJ2-7, with 10 bases lining up with TRBD1. V lost 4 bases to trimming and J lost 7 bases; unmatched junction nucleotides: 7. This CDR3 comprises 14 residues. The germline V gene encodes CDR1 ENHRY and CDR2 SYGVKD. CDR3 coding DNA: TGTGCCATCAGTGGAGGGACAGGGGAGGGAGAGCAGTACTTC. Protein sequence: CAISGGTGEGEQYF.

There are a few counts of this clonotype. V and J are TRBV20-1 and TRBJ2-3; the match to TRBD2 covers 10 bases. The V and J ends lost 4 bases and 6 bases, in that order; junction bases with no gene match: 7. Germline-derived CDR1 and CDR2 are DFQATT and SNEGSKA (reference sequence). This CDR3 region has 14 residues. The CDR3 DNA follows: TGCAGTGCTATGAGGAGCGGGAGGGAGGATACGCAGTATTTT. Translated: CSAMRSGREDTQYF.

This clonotype was detected a few times. The V call is TRBV15, the J call TRBJ2-7; TRBD2 is a possible D gene (6 bases). CDR1 and CDR2 (germline): LNHNV, YYDKDF (reference sequence). The CDR3 is made up of 14 amino acids. V dropped 6 bases and J dropped 0 bases, with 12 bases sitting between them. CDR3 coding DNA: TGTGCCACCAGAACCGGGAGAAGCTCCTACGAGCAGTACTTC. It translates to CATRTGRSSYEQYF.

The chain employs TRBV20-1 and TRBJ1-5; D possibly corresponds to TRBD1 (5 bases). Trimming took 1 base from V and 3 from J, leaving 13 bases between them. This CDR3 contains 15 residues. Germline lookup yields CDR1 DFQATT and CDR2 SNEGSKA (reference sequence). CDR3 in amino acids: CSARGRQGTNQPQHF. As DNA, the CDR3 is TGCAGTGCTAGAGGTCGGCAGGGTACCAATCAGCCCCAGCATTTT.

The CDR3 DNA sequence: TGCGCCAGCAGCTTCGGGGCAGGCAGCACAGATACGCAGTATTTT. It specifies CASSFGAGSTDTQYF. V and J are TRBV5-1 and TRBJ2-3; D tentatively fits TRBD1 or TRBD2 (5 bases each). The V and J ends lost 2 bases and 0 bases respectively, with 10 bases between them. This CDR3 has 15 residues. In germline, CDR1 is SGHRS, CDR2 YFSETQ.

This clonotype was picked up many times. J is TRBJ2-1 and V is TRBV5-1, with TRBD2 matching 11 bases. CDR3 size: 15 residues. V was clipped by 3 bases and J by 8 bases; unmatched bases: 7. The germline CDR1 and CDR2 sequences are SGHRS and YFSETQ. The chain's CDR3 is CASSSSTSGVDEQFF. In nucleotides, the CDR3 is TGCGCCAGCAGCTCTTCGACTAGCGGGGTTGATGAGCAGTTCTTC.

This clonotype was seen a few times. CDR3 residues: CASSLEVAARQYF. As DNA, the CDR3 is TGCGCCAGCAGCTTGGAGGTGGCGGCCCGGCAGTATTTT. The rearrangement links TRBV5-1 to TRBJ2-3; the D is unclear. CDR1 is SGHRS and CDR2 is YFSETQ in the germline V gene. V lost 0 bases, J lost 11 bases, and 13 bases lay in between. The CDR3 consists of 13 residues.

This clonotype was recorded many times. The J gene is TRBJ2-2, the V gene TRBV7-2; D is undetermined. Germline loops: CDR1 SGHTA, CDR2 FQGNSA. The CDR3 runs to 16 residues. V was trimmed by 1 base and J by 7 bases, leaving 16 bases between them. Here the CDR3 reads CASSLVGGNSGGELFF. The CDR3 nucleotides read TGTGCCAGCAGCTTAGTTGGCGGCAATTCCGGCGGGGAGCTGTTTTTT.

This clonotype showed up many times. The chain couples TRBV11-2 to TRBJ2-1, with TRBD2 identical over 7 bases. Germline V gene sequence: CDR1 SGHAT, CDR2 FQNNGV. The ends lost 5 bases at V and 7 bases at J; junction bases unmatched: 5. The CDR3 loop spans 13 amino acids. The CDR3, as DNA: TGTGCCAGCAGCCTGGGACTAACTAATGAGCAGTTCTTC. Its protein is CASSLGLTNEQFF.

There are a few counts of this clonotype. The V call is TRBV3-1, the J call TRBJ2-7, with D hard to call. Germline V gives CDR1 LGHDT, CDR2 YNNKEL (reference sequence). This CDR3 is built from 14 residues. Trimming shortened V by 0 bases and J by 3 bases, and 9 bases separated the two germline ends. CDR3 sequence: CASSQDFVGYEQYF. Here the CDR3 DNA reads TGTGCCAGCAGCCAAGATTTCGTAGGCTACGAGCAGTACTTC.